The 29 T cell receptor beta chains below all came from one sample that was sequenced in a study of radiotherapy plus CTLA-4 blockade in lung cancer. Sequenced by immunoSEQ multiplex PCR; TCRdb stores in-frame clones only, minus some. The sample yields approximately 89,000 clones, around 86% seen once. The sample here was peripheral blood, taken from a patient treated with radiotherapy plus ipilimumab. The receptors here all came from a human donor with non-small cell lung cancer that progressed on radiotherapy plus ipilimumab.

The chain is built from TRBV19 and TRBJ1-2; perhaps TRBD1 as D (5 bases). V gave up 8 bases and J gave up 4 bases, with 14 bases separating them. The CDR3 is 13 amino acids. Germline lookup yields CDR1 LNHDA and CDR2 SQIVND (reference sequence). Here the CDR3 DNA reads TGTGCCAGTTCGCGGGACGGCCTCTATGGCTACACCTTC. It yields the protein CASSRDGLYGYTF.

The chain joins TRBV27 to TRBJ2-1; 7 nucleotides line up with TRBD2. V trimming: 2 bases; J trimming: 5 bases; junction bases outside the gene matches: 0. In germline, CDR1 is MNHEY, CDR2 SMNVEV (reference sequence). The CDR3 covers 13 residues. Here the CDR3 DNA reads TGTGCCAGCAGTTTACGGGGGGACAATGAGCAGTTCTTC. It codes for CASSLRGDNEQFF.

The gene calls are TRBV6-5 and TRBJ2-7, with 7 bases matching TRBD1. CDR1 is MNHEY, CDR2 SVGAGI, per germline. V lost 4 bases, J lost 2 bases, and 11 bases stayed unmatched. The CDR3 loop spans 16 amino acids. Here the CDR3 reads CASSSPGTASPYEQYF. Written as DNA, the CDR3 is TGTGCCAGCAGTTCACCCGGGACAGCCTCCCCCTACGAGCAGTACTTC.

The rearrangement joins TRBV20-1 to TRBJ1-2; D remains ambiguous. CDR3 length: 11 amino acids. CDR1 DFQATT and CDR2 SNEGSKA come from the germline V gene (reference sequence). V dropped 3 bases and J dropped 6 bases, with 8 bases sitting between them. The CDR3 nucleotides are TGCAGTGCTAGCTGGGCGAATGGCTACACCTTC. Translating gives CSASWANGYTF.

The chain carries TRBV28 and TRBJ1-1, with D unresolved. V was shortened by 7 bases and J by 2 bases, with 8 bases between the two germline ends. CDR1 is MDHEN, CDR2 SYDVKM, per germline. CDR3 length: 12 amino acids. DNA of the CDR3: TGTGCCAGCAAACAGAGAAACACTGAAGCTTTCTTT. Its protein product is CASKQRNTEAFF.

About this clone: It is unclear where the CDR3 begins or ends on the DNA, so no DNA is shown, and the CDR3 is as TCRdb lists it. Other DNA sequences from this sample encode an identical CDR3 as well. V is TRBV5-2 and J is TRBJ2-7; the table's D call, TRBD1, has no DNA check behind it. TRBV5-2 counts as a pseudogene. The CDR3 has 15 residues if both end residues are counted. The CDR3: CASSFGQGASYEQYF.

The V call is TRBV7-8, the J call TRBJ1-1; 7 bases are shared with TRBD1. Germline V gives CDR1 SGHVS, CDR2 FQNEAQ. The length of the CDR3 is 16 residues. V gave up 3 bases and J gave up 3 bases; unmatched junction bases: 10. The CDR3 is CASSFFPGGLDTEAFF. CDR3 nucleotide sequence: TGTGCCAGCAGCTTCTTCCCAGGGGGGTTGGACACTGAAGCTTTCTTT.

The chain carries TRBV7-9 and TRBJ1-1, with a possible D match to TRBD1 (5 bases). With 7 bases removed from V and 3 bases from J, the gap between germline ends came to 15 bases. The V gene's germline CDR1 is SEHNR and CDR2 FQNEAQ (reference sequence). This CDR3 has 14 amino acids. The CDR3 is CASTAGGDYTEAFF. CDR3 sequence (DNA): TGTGCCAGCACCGCCGGGGGGGATTACACTGAAGCTTTCTTT.

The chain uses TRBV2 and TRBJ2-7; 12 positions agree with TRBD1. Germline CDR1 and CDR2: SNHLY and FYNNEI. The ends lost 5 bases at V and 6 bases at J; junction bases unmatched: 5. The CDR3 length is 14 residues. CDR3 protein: CASSIRDRGLEQYF. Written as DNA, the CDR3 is TGTGCCAGCAGTATACGGGACAGGGGGCTCGAGCAGTACTTC.

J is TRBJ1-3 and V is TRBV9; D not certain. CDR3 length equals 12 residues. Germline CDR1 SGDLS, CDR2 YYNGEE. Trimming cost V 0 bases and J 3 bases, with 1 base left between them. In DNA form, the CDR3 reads TGTGCCAGCAGCGTAGTTGGAAACACCATATATTTT. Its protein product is CASSVVGNTIYF.

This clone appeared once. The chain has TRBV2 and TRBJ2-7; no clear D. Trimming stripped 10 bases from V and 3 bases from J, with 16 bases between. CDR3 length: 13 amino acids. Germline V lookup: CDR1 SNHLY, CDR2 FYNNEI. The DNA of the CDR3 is TGTGCCACCCGGCGTAATCTCGACTACGAGCAGTACTTC. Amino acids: CATRRNLDYEQYF.

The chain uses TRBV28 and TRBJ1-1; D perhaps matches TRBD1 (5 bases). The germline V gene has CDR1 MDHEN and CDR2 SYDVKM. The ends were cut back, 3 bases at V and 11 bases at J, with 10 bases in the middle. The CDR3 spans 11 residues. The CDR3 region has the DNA TGTGCCAGCAGTTTGGGGCCCTATGCTTTCTTT. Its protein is CASSLGPYAFF.

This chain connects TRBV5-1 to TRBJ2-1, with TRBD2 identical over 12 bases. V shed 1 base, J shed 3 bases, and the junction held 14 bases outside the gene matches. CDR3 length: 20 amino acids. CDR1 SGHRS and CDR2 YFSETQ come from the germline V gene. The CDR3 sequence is CASSLTPTSGGPIIYNEQFF. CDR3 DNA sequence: TGCGCCAGCAGCTTGACACCGACTAGCGGGGGCCCTATAATCTACAATGAGCAGTTCTTC.

In DNA form, the CDR3 reads TGTGCCAGTAGTAAGACAGGGGTCACTGAAGCTTTCTTT. The encoded protein is CASSKTGVTEAFF. The V call is TRBV19, the J call TRBJ1-1; 8 bases are a match to TRBD1. CDR1 and CDR2 (germline): LNHDA, SQIVND (reference sequence). This CDR3 contains 13 residues. The V and J ends lost 4 bases and 4 bases, in that order; junction bases with no gene match: 2.

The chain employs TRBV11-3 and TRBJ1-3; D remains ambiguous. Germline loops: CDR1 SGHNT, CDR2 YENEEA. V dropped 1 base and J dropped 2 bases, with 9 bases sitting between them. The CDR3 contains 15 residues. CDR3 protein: CASSLGGETGNTIYF. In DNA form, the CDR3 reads TGTGCCAGCAGCTTAGGAGGCGAGACTGGAAACACCATATATTTT.

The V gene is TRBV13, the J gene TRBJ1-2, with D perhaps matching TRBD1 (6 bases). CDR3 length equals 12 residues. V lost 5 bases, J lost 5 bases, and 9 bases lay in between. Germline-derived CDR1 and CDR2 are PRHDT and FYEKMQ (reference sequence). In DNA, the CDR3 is TGTGCCAGCAGCCTTAGGGGGTATGGCTACACCTTC. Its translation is CASSLRGYGYTF. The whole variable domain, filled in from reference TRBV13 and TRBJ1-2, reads AAGVIQSPRHLIKEKRETATLKCYPIPRHDTVYWYQQGPGQDPQFLISFYEKMQSDKGSIPDRFSAQQFSDYHSELNMSSLELGDSALYFCASSLRGYGYTFGSGTRLTVV.

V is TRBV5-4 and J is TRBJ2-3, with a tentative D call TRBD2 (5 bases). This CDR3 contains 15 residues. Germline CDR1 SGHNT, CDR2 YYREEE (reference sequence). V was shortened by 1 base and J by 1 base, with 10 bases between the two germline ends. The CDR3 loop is CASSLYLGGTDTQYF. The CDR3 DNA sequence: TGTGCCAGCAGCTTGTATCTCGGGGGCACAGATACGCAGTATTTT. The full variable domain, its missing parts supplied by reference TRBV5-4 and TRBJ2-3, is ETGVTQSPTHLIKTRGQQVTLRCSSQSGHNTVSWYQQALGQGPQFIFQYYREEENGRGNFPPRFSGLQFPNYSSELNVNALELDDSALYLCASSLYLGGTDTQYFGPGTRLTVL.

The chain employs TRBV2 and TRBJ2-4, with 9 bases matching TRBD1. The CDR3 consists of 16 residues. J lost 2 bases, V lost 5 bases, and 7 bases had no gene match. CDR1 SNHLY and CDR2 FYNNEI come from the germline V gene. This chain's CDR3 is CASSWDRVRTKNIQYF. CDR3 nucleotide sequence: TGTGCCAGCAGTTGGGACAGGGTCAGGACCAAAAACATTCAGTACTTC. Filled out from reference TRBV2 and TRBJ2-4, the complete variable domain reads EPEVTQTPSHQVTQMGQEVILRCVPISNHLYFYWYRQILGQKVEFLVSFYNNEISEKSEIFDDQFSVERPDGSNFTLKIRSTKLEDSAMYFCASSWDRVRTKNIQYFGAGTRLSVL.

CDR3 bases: TGCGCCAGCAGCTCCTTAGATACCTACGAGCAGTACTTC. It specifies CASSSLDTYEQYF. This chain links TRBV5-1 with TRBJ2-7; no clear D. This CDR3 region has 13 residues. Germline lookup yields CDR1 SGHRS and CDR2 YFSETQ. Trimming left V 3 bases short and J 2 bases short, with 9 bases between.

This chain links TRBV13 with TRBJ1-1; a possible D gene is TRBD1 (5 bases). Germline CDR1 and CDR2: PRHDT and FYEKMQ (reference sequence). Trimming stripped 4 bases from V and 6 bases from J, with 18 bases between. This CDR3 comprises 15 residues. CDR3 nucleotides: TGTGCCAGCAGCTCCGTCCGCTTAAGGACACCTGAAGCTTTCTTT. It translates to CASSSVRLRTPEAFF.

The CDR3 nucleotides are TGTGCCAGCAGGGAACCGAATTCGTACAACTATGGCTACACCTTC. Translated, it gives CASREPNSYNYGYTF. This chain joins TRBV6-1 and TRBJ1-2; no clear D gene. CDR1 MNHNS and CDR2 SASEGT come from the germline V gene. The CDR3 is made up of 15 amino acids. The V end lost 6 bases, the J end lost 2 bases, and 16 bases lay between the germline ends.

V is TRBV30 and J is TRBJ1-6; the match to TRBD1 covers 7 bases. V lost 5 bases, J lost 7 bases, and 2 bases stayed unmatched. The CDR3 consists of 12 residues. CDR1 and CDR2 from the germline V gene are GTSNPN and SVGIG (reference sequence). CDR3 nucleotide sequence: TGTGCCTGGTTCAGGGGGAATTCACCCCTCCACTTT. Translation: CAWFRGNSPLHF. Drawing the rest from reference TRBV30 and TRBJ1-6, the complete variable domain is SQTIHQWPATLVQPVGSPLSLECTVEGTSNPNLYWYRQAAGRGLQLLFYSVGIGQISSEVPQNLSASRPQDRQFILSSKKLLLSDSGFYLCAWFRGNSPLHFGNGTRLTVT.

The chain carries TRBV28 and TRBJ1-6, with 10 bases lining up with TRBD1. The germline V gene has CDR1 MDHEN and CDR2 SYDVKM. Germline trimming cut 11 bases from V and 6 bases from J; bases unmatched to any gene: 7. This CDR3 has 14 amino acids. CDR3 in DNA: TGTGCCGGGAGACAGGGGGCGAGTAATTCACCCCTCCACTTT. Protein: CAGRQGASNSPLHF.

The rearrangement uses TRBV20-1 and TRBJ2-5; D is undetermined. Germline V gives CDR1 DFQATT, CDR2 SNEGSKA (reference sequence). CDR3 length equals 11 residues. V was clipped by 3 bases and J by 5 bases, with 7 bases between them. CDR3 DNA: TGCAGTGCTAGCCGAAGTGAGACCCAGTACTTC. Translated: CSASRSETQYF.

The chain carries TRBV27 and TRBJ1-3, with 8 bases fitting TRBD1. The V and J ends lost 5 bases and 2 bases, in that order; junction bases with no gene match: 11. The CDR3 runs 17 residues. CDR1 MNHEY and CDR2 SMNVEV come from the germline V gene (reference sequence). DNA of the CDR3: TGTGCCAGCAGTCTCCTAAACCGGGACAGGCCTGGAAACACCATATATTTT. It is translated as CASSLLNRDRPGNTIYF.

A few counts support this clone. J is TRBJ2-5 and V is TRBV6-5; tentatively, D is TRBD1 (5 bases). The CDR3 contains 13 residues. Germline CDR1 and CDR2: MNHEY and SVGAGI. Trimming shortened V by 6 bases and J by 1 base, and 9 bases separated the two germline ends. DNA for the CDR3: TGTGCCAGCAGAGACAGTCCCCAAGAGACCCAGTACTTC. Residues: CASRDSPQETQYF.

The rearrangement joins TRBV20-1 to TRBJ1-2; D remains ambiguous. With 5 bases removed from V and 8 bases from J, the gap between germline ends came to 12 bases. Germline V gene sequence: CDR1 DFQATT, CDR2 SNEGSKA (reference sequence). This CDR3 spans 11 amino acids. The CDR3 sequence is CSAPTDMGYTF. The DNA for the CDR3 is TGCAGTGCTCCGACCGACATGGGCTACACCTTC.

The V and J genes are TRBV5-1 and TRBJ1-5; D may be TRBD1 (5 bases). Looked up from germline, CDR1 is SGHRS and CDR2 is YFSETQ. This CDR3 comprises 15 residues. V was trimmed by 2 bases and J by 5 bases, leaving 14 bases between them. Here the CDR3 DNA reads TGCGCCAGCAGCTTAGCCGGGACTCGCGATCAGCCCCAGCATTTT. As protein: CASSLAGTRDQPQHF.

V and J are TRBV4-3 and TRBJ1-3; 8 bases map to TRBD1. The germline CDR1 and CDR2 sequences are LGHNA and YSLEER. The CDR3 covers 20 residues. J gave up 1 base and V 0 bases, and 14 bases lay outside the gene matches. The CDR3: CASSQDQGAGEGASGNTIYF. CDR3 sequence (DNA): TGCGCCAGCAGCCAAGATCAGGGGGCCGGGGAGGGGGCATCTGGAAACACCATATATTTT.